One sample yielded the 18 T cell receptor beta chains listed below, sequenced in a study of vaccination and CD4 T cells after COVID-19. Treatment specified: approximately 9-day PBMC culture with coronavirus spike peptide pools or control peptides (ViraFEST assay). The Oncomine TCR Beta short-read assay was applied to DNA of cultured CD4+ T cells. A single record per CDR3 protein comes from TCRdb applying MiXCR to the PCR reads. Of almost 20,000 distinct CDR3 sequences in the sample, about four fifths are singletons; the top ten hold about 17%. For these TCRs, the target antigens are not known. The sequencing used CD4+ T cells from blood, cultured in vitro, collected after SARS-CoV-2 vaccination. Source of these receptors: a human donor who received a COVID-19 vaccine.

V usage is TRBV30 and J usage is TRBJ1-6, with D maybe TRBD1 (6 bases). V was clipped by 0 bases and J by 7 bases, with 10 bases between them. Germline CDR1 is GTSNPN and CDR2 is SVGIG (reference sequence). This CDR3 region has 14 residues. Written as DNA, the CDR3 is TGTGCCTGGAGTGTTTCTGGGGGCAATTCACCCCTCCACTTT. It codes for CAWSVSGGNSPLHF.

This clonotype was observed once. The rearrangement joins TRBV7-2 to TRBJ2-7; tentatively, D is TRBD1 (5 bases). Per the germline V gene, CDR1 is SGHTA and CDR2 is FQGNSA. V lost 3 bases to trimming and J lost 0 bases, with 9 bases between them. CDR3 length: 14 residues. The CDR3 loop reads CASSFDRYSYEQYF. CDR3 nucleotides: TGTGCCAGCAGCTTCGACAGATACTCCTACGAGCAGTACTTC.

CDR3 DNA: TGTGCCAGCAGTCCCCGGGGCAGGGGGTGGAGGAACACTGAAGCTTTCTTT. Encoded protein: CASSPRGRGWRNTEAFF. The chain recombines TRBV6-1 with TRBJ1-1; TRBD1 aligns across 7 bases. CDR3 length equals 17 residues. Germline values: CDR1 MNHNS, CDR2 SASEGT. The V segment lost 5 bases and the J segment 1 base; nucleotides outside the gene matches: 13.

The rearrangement joins TRBV27 to TRBJ1-4; D unresolved. Germline values: CDR1 MNHEY, CDR2 SMNVEV (reference sequence). V gave up 5 bases and J gave up 12 bases, with 19 bases separating them. The CDR3 is made up of 14 amino acids. The CDR3 here is CASSPRSDPIELFF. The CDR3 DNA follows: TGTGCCAGCAGTCCGAGGTCGGACCCAATAGAACTGTTTTTT. Looking up the rest from reference TRBV27 and TRBJ1-4 gives the full variable domain: EAQVTQNPRYLITVTGKKLTVTCSQNMNHEYMSWYRQDPGLGLRQIYYSMNVEVTDKGDVPEGYKVSRKEKRNFPLILESPSPNQTSLYFCASSPRSDPIELFFGSGTQLSVL.

V and J are TRBV18 and TRBJ1-5; D unclear. This CDR3 has 14 residues. Germline assignment: CDR1 KGHSH and CDR2 LQKENI. V was clipped by 6 bases and J by 2 bases, with 11 bases between them. The CDR3 nucleotides are TGTGCCAGCTCCGGCACCGAGGGCAATCAGCCCCAGCATTTT. Residues: CASSGTEGNQPQHF.

This clonotype has only one observation. The rearrangement uses TRBV6-5 and TRBJ2-5; D is ambiguous. CDR1 and CDR2 from the germline V gene are MNHEY and SVGAGI. CDR3 length: 15 amino acids. Trimming took off 0 bases at V and 4 bases at J, with 12 bases between the two ends. The CDR3 loop reads CASSYSLGSGETQYF. The CDR3 DNA reads as TGTGCCAGCAGTTACTCTTTGGGGTCCGGAGAGACCCAGTACTTC.

This CDR3 is CASGLRGNTEAFF. The CDR3 DNA reads as TGTGCTAGTGGTTTGAGGGGGAACACTGAAGCTTTCTTT. The V and J genes are TRBV12-5 and TRBJ1-1; weak D call: TRBD1 (5 bases). CDR1 and CDR2 (germline): LGHNT, FRNRAP. The CDR3 extends over 13 amino acids. Trimming left V 2 bases short and J 1 base short, with 5 bases between.

This chain joins TRBV15 and TRBJ1-6; 8 positions match TRBD1. The CDR3 consists of 19 residues. The V gene's germline CDR1 is LNHNV and CDR2 YYDKDF (reference sequence). V lost 0 bases, J lost 0 bases, and 7 bases stayed unmatched. The CDR3 sequence is CATSRDRGQASSYNSPLHF. Here the CDR3 DNA reads TGTGCCACCAGCAGAGATCGGGGACAGGCAAGCTCCTATAATTCACCCCTCCACTTT.

The chain carries TRBV12-3 or TRBV12-4 and TRBJ1-3, with 7 positions matching TRBD1. This CDR3 has 14 residues. With 5 bases clipped from V and 3 bases from J, the junction kept 4 bases outside the gene matches. In DNA, the CDR3 is TGTGCCAGCAGTGAGACAGGGAATGGAAACACCATATATTTT. Amino acid sequence: CASSETGNGNTIYF.

This rearrangement joins TRBV6-1 to TRBJ1-2, with 7 bases lining up with TRBD1. Germline values: CDR1 MNHNS, CDR2 SASEGT. The CDR3 has 16 amino acids. With 6 bases clipped from V and 0 bases from J, the junction kept 10 bases outside the gene matches. Here the CDR3 reads CASRDRPYSANYGYTF. CDR3 nucleotides: TGTGCCAGCAGGGACAGGCCCTACTCAGCTAACTATGGCTACACCTTC.

The genes are TRBV7-2 and TRBJ1-2; no clear D gene. There are 13 residues in the CDR3. Germline CDR1 and CDR2: SGHTA and FQGNSA. Trimming took 4 bases from V and 6 from J, leaving 12 bases between them. The CDR3: CASSSYRVDGYTF. The DNA for the CDR3 is TGTGCCAGCAGCTCCTACAGAGTAGATGGCTACACCTTC. The full variable domain, rest sourced from reference TRBV7-2 and TRBJ1-2, is GAGVSQSPSNKVTEKGKDVELRCDPISGHTALYWYRQSLGQGLEFLIYFQGNSAPDKSGLPSDRFSAERTGGSVSTLTIQRTQQEDSAVYLCASSSYRVDGYTFGSGTRLTVV.

The J gene is TRBJ1-6, the V gene TRBV7-2; TRBD1 aligns across 7 bases. Unmatched junction bases numbered 3, after V lost 2 bases and J lost 5 bases. The CDR3 is 15 amino acids. In germline, CDR1 is SGHTA, CDR2 FQGNSA. CDR3 coding DNA: TGTGCCAGCAGCTTAAATGGACAGGATAATTCACCCCTCCACTTT. This codes for CASSLNGQDNSPLHF. Based on the CDR3 plus reference TRBV7-2 and TRBJ1-6, the full variable domain is GAGVSQSPSNKVTEKGKDVELRCDPISGHTALYWYRQSLGQGLEFLIYFQGNSAPDKSGLPSDRFSAERTGGSVSTLTIQRTQQEDSAVYLCASSLNGQDNSPLHFGNGTRLTVT.

This clonotype is labeled large. V usage is TRBV11-3 and J usage is TRBJ1-2; perhaps TRBD1 as D (5 bases). From germline, CDR1 is SGHNT and CDR2 YENEEA. The CDR3 has 12 amino acids. The germline V and J ends were trimmed by 2 bases and 7 bases, with 8 bases remaining between them. The CDR3 is CASSLRGSGYTF. In DNA form, the CDR3 reads TGTGCCAGCAGCTTAAGGGGAAGTGGCTACACCTTC.

The chain employs TRBV15 and TRBJ1-1; D not certain. The CDR3 runs 15 residues. V was pared by 2 bases and J by 1 base, with 11 bases between. Per the germline V gene, CDR1 is LNHNV and CDR2 is YYDKDF (reference sequence). CDR3 sequence reads: CATSRLSEPNTEAFF. CDR3 bases: TGTGCCACCAGCAGACTTTCAGAGCCGAACACTGAAGCTTTCTTT.

This chain joins TRBV19 and TRBJ1-2, with TRBD1 matching over 9 bases. V lost 7 bases and J lost 5; bases outside the gene matches: 8. The CDR3 covers 14 residues. CDR1 is LNHDA, CDR2 SQIVND, per germline (reference sequence). CDR3 sequence reads: CASISGTGNYGYTF. As DNA, the CDR3 is TGTGCCAGTATTTCAGGGACAGGGAATTATGGCTACACCTTC.

The chain has TRBV12-3 or TRBV12-4 and TRBJ1-6; TRBD1 agrees at 8 bases. This CDR3 spans 15 amino acids. Trimming cost V 5 bases and J 7 bases; bases outside gene matches: 7. The CDR3 is CASSPSRGQNSPLHF. The CDR3, as DNA: TGTGCCAGCAGTCCCAGCAGGGGGCAAAATTCACCCCTCCACTTT.

The gene calls are TRBV12-3 or TRBV12-4 and TRBJ1-6; 7 positions agree with TRBD1. CDR3 length: 15 amino acids. J lost 8 bases, V lost 7 bases, and 11 bases had no gene match. DNA of the CDR3: TGTGCCAGCAACAAGCGACAGGGTGGACATTCACCCCTCCACTTT. This translates into CASNKRQGGHSPLHF.

The J gene is TRBJ1-1, the V gene TRBV18; 8 bases match TRBD1. The germline V gene encodes CDR1 KGHSH and CDR2 LQKENI. V was clipped by 3 bases and J by 4 bases; unmatched bases: 10. This CDR3 is built from 16 residues. Written as DNA, the CDR3 is TGTGCCAGCTCACCCGGAACAGGGGGAACCCTCACTGAAGCTTTCTTT. This gives the protein CASSPGTGGTLTEAFF.